These 28 T cell receptor beta chains share one sample of origin, sequenced in a study of PD-1 blockade in classical Hodgkin lymphoma. No patient escaped relapse after autologous stem cell transplantation, and brentuximab vedotin exposure varied. Measured with immunoSEQ multiplex PCR; TCRdb has only the in-frame clones, and not every one. The sample contains about 36,000 clones, approximately 69% of which appear only once. Sequenced here: peripheral blood mononuclear cells (PBMCs), sampled before the second cycle of nivolumab. Receptors originate from a human donor with classical Hodgkin lymphoma.

This clone was counted between two and nine times. V is TRBV5-1 and J is TRBJ1-5, with D perhaps TRBD1 (5 bases). Germline-derived CDR1 and CDR2 are SGHRS and YFSETQ. Trimming removed 3 bases at V and 1 base at J, with 11 bases between. This CDR3 has 15 amino acids. CDR3 nucleotides: TGCGCCAGCAGCTGGGGGGGTTTGAGCAATCAGCCCCAGCATTTT. It encodes CASSWGGLSNQPQHF. Filled out from reference TRBV5-1 and TRBJ1-5, the complete variable domain reads KAGVTQTPRYLIKTRGQQVTLSCSPISGHRSVSWYQQTPGQGLQFLFEYFSETQRNKGNFPGRFSGRQFSNSRSEMNVSTLELGDSALYLCASSWGGLSNQPQHFGDGTRLSIL.

The gene calls are TRBV4-2 and TRBJ2-5; D is unclear. The germline V gene encodes CDR1 LGHNA and CDR2 YNFKEQ. V lost 3 bases to trimming and J lost 1 base, with 6 bases between them. The CDR3 has 13 residues. CDR3 protein: CASSQVVQETQYF. Here the CDR3 DNA reads TGTGCCAGCAGCCAGGTTGTCCAAGAGACCCAGTACTTC.

The rearrangement links TRBV15 to TRBJ2-5; 9 bases agree with TRBD2. Trimming cost V 1 base and J 2 bases; bases outside gene matches: 5. CDR3 length: 16 amino acids. The germline CDR1 and CDR2 sequences are LNHNV and YYDKDF (reference sequence). The CDR3 DNA follows: TGTGCCACCAGCAGAGGAGGGCGGGGGGGACAAGAGACCCAGTACTTC. Translation gives CATSRGGRGGQETQYF.

The V gene is TRBV6-5, the J gene TRBJ1-4; the D gene is possibly TRBD1 (6 bases). The CDR3 length is 15 residues. CDR1 and CDR2 (germline): MNHEY, SVGAGI. V lost 0 bases and J 7 bases, leaving 12 bases between the germline ends. The CDR3 here is CASSYSGTGIEKLFF. The CDR3 nucleotides are TGTGCCAGCAGTTACTCGGGTACAGGGATTGAAAAACTGTTTTTT.

In this sample, this clone turned up a few times. This chain links TRBV7-2 with TRBJ1-6, with 8 bases lining up with TRBD1. This CDR3 region has 14 residues. Germline assignment: CDR1 SGHTA and CDR2 FQGNSA. V trimming: 4 bases; J trimming: 7 bases; junction bases outside the gene matches: 3. CDR3 bases: TGTGCCAGCAGCTATGACAGGGGCAATTCACCCCTCCACTTT. Translation gives CASSYDRGNSPLHF.

This clone showed up just once. This chain joins TRBV28 and TRBJ1-5; D is unresolved. Germline V gene lookup returns CDR1 MDHEN and CDR2 SYDVKM. V was clipped by 3 bases and J by 0 bases, with 9 bases between them. The CDR3 is 15 residues long. CDR3 sequence: CASSLGQLSNQPQHF. In DNA form, the CDR3 reads TGTGCCAGCAGTTTGGGCCAACTTAGCAATCAGCCCCAGCATTTT.

The chain uses TRBV9 and TRBJ2-7; 8 nucleotides agree with TRBD2. The J segment lost 4 bases and the V segment lost 0 bases, leaving 6 bases of the junction unmatched. This CDR3 has 15 residues. CDR1 is SGDLS and CDR2 is YYNGEE in the germline V gene. CDR3 in amino acids: CASSVASGSGYEQYF. The CDR3 region has the DNA TGTGCCAGCAGCGTAGCCAGCGGGAGTGGATACGAGCAGTACTTC.

The chain couples TRBV6-1 to TRBJ2-7, with D tentatively TRBD1 or TRBD2 (5 bases each). The ends were cut back, 0 bases at V and 3 bases at J, with 12 bases in the middle. The V gene's germline CDR1 is MNHNS and CDR2 SASEGT. This CDR3 comprises 15 residues. The CDR3 here is CASSEAGTRGYEQYF. The CDR3 bases are TGTGCCAGCAGTGAAGCCGGGACCCGGGGCTACGAGCAGTACTTC.

V gene TRBV6-6 combines with J gene TRBJ2-5; weak D call: TRBD2 (6 bases). Trimming removed 2 bases from V and 1 base from J, with 11 bases in between. Germline V CDR1 and CDR2: MNHNY, SVGAGI (reference sequence). CDR3 length: 15 residues. Written as DNA, the CDR3 is TGTGCCAGCAGTTACCGTGGAGGGATCCAAGAGACCCAGTACTTC. Translating it yields CASSYRGGIQETQYF.

V usage is TRBV18 and J usage is TRBJ1-1; possibly TRBD1 for D (5 bases). The CDR3 spans 13 residues. CDR1 KGHSH and CDR2 LQKENI come from the germline V gene. V was cut by 3 bases and J by 4 bases, with 9 bases left in between. CDR3 coding DNA: TGTGCCAGCTCACCCGACAGCCGCACTGAAGCTTTCTTT. This gives the protein CASSPDSRTEAFF.

The CDR3: CASSSRDSAVLHF. CDR3 in DNA: TGTGCCAGCAGCTCTCGCGACAGTGCCGTCCTCCACTTT. The chain couples TRBV7-2 to TRBJ1-6, with D perhaps TRBD1 (5 bases). This CDR3 is 13 amino acids long. Trimming left V 4 bases short and J 15 bases short, with 16 bases between. Germline lookup yields CDR1 SGHTA and CDR2 FQGNSA.

The chain joins TRBV6-5 to TRBJ1-1, with D possibly TRBD1 on 5 matching bases. Trimming took 6 bases from V and 4 from J, leaving 12 bases between them. This CDR3 has 13 residues. CDR1 and CDR2 from the germline V gene are MNHEY and SVGAGI. In DNA form, the CDR3 reads TGTGCCAGCAGCCTTTGGGGGTCCACTGAAGCTTTCTTT. Protein sequence: CASSLWGSTEAFF.

The V call is TRBV2, the J call TRBJ2-7; the match to TRBD2 covers 7 bases. CDR3 length: 13 residues. Germline V lookup: CDR1 SNHLY, CDR2 FYNNEI. The CDR3 reads CATAAGEAYEQYF. CDR3 nucleotide sequence: TGTGCGACGGCCGCGGGAGAGGCCTACGAGCAGTACTTC. The full variable domain, its missing parts supplied by reference TRBV2 and TRBJ2-7, is EPEVTQTPSHQVTQMGQEVILRCVPISNHLYFYWYRQILGQKVEFLVSFYNNEISEKSEIFDDQFSVERPDGSNFTLKIRSTKLEDSAMYFCATAAGEAYEQYFGPGTRLTVT.

This clone was seen repeatedly, ten times or more. The chain carries TRBV2 and TRBJ1-1; D perhaps matches TRBD1 (5 bases). Between the trimmed V and J ends, which lost 4 bases and 4 bases, there was a span of 10 bases. Germline V gene sequence: CDR1 SNHLY, CDR2 FYNNEI. This CDR3 contains 13 residues. The CDR3, as DNA: TGTGCCAGCAGTGTCGAAGGGGTCACTGAAGCTTTCTTT. It codes for CASSVEGVTEAFF.

The chain carries TRBV28 and TRBJ1-4; 7 bases line up with TRBD1. With 4 bases clipped from V and 8 bases from J, the junction kept 4 bases outside the gene matches. The CDR3 has 13 amino acids. Germline V CDR1 and CDR2: MDHEN, SYDVKM. In DNA, the CDR3 is TGTGCCAGCAGTTCCAGGGGGGGGGAAAAACTGTTTTTT. Protein sequence: CASSSRGGEKLFF. The complete variable domain, with remaining parts taken from reference TRBV28 and TRBJ1-4, reads DVKVTQSSRYLVKRTGEKVFLECVQDMDHENMFWYRQDPGLGLRLIYFSYDVKMKEKGDIPEGYSVSREKKERFSLILESASTNQTSMYLCASSSRGGEKLFFGSGTQLSVL.

The V call is TRBV7-2, the J call TRBJ1-2; TRBD1 matches 8 bases. CDR3 size: 12 residues. Unmatched junction bases numbered 2, after V lost 6 bases and J lost 5 bases. Looked up from germline, CDR1 is SGHTA and CDR2 is FQGNSA. The CDR3 reads CASSGQGYGYTF. As DNA, the CDR3 is TGTGCCAGCAGTGGACAGGGATATGGCTACACCTTC.

The chain combines TRBV18 with TRBJ2-7, with 8 nucleotides matching TRBD1. V was clipped by 5 bases and J by 5 bases; unmatched bases: 5. CDR3 length equals 13 residues. Germline assignment: CDR1 KGHSH and CDR2 LQKENI. This chain's CDR3 is CASSGTGGHEQYF. In DNA, the CDR3 is TGTGCCAGCTCAGGGACAGGCGGCCACGAGCAGTACTTC.

The chain couples TRBV5-4 to TRBJ2-1; TRBD2 matches at 11 bases. After removal of 5 bases from V and 3 bases from J, the junction contained 4 bases not matched to a gene. The CDR3 is 15 residues long. Germline V gene data show CDR1 as SGHNT and CDR2 as YYREEE (reference sequence). The CDR3 sequence: CASREGLADYNEQFF. In DNA form, the CDR3 reads TGTGCCAGCAGGGAGGGACTAGCGGACTACAATGAGCAGTTCTTC.

The genes are TRBV5-4 and TRBJ2-7; a possible D gene is TRBD2 (6 bases). This CDR3 contains 15 residues. V was trimmed by 4 bases and J by 0 bases, leaving 14 bases between them. Germline V lookup: CDR1 SGHNT, CDR2 YYREEE (reference sequence). CDR3 amino acids: CASSLAYGSSYEQYF. The CDR3 DNA is TGTGCCAGCAGCCTGGCCTACGGGAGCTCCTACGAGCAGTACTTC.

This sequence joins TRBV27 and TRBJ1-1; 8 positions agree with TRBD1. Per germline, CDR1 MNHEY and CDR2 SMNVEV (reference sequence). Trimming removed 3 bases from V and 3 bases from J; junction bases left unmatched: 9. The CDR3 totals 16 residues. The CDR3 bases are TGTGCCAGCAGTTTTCTGTGGACAGGGAAAGACACTGAAGCTTTCTTT. The encoded protein is CASSFLWTGKDTEAFF.

The CDR3 nucleotides read TGCGCCAGCAGCTTAAACGGAGCATCCTACGAGCAGTACTTC. It is translated as CASSLNGASYEQYF. V and J are TRBV5-1 and TRBJ2-7; D remains unclear. Trimming shortened V by 2 bases and J by 1 base, and 10 bases separated the two germline ends. Germline CDR1 SGHRS, CDR2 YFSETQ. The CDR3 covers 14 residues.

The chain links TRBV6-5 to TRBJ1-4; 7 positions agree with TRBD1. The J segment lost 7 bases and the V segment lost 0 bases, leaving 5 bases of the junction unmatched. Germline CDR1 and CDR2: MNHEY and SVGAGI. This CDR3 is built from 15 residues. The CDR3 loop reads CASSYSMAGGEKLFF. The DNA of the CDR3 is TGTGCCAGCAGTTACTCGATGGCAGGGGGTGAAAAACTGTTTTTT.

The CDR3 DNA reads TGTGCCAGCAGCACCCAGGGACAGGGCAACTATGGCTACACCTTC. Translated: CASSTQGQGNYGYTF. The chain links TRBV28 to TRBJ1-2; 9 bases align to TRBD1. The CDR3 loop spans 15 amino acids. Germline CDR1 and CDR2: MDHEN and SYDVKM. The junction had 7 bases not matched to a gene; V was cut back by 6 bases and J by 2 bases.

DNA for the CDR3: TGTGCCAGCAGCTTAGAGCCTGACTTAGGAGGGGCTAACTATGGCTACACCTTC. Protein: CASSLEPDLGGANYGYTF. The chain couples TRBV7-8 to TRBJ1-2; possibly TRBD1 for D (5 bases). The CDR3 runs to 18 residues. Trimming removed 1 base at V and 0 bases at J, with 18 bases between. Germline CDR1 SGHVS, CDR2 FQNEAQ.

This rearrangement joins TRBV18 to TRBJ2-1; D is perhaps TRBD2 (6 bases). This CDR3 is built from 17 residues. V lost 3 bases and J lost 10, with 25 bases in between. Germline values: CDR1 KGHSH, CDR2 LQKENI. CDR3 region: CASSPGLLILPLSEQFF. The CDR3 bases are TGTGCCAGCTCACCCGGACTACTTATTCTTCCCCTCTCGGAGCAGTTCTTC. The variable domain in full, with the rest retrieved from reference TRBV18 and TRBJ2-1, is NAGVMQNPRHLVRRRGQEARLRCSPMKGHSHVYWYRQLPEEGLKFMVYLQKENIIDESGMPKERFSAEFPKEGPSILRIQQVVRGDSAAYFCASSPGLLILPLSEQFFGPGTRLTVL.

The chain uses TRBV7-3 and TRBJ2-5; D is uncertain. Germline CDR1 and CDR2: SGHTA and FQGTGA. V was trimmed by 2 bases and J by 1 base, leaving 5 bases between them. The CDR3 loop spans 13 amino acids. DNA of the CDR3: TGTGCCAGCAGCTTAGCGCCCCAAGAGACCCAGTACTTC. Translated: CASSLAPQETQYF.

J is TRBJ2-6 and V is TRBV18; D remains ambiguous. With 2 bases removed from V and 1 base from J, the gap between germline ends came to 9 bases. Germline V gene data show CDR1 as KGHSH and CDR2 as LQKENI. CDR3 length equals 16 residues. The DNA of the CDR3 is TGTGCCAGCTCACCAACCAGGATTTCTGGGGCCAACGTCCTGACTTTC. It yields the protein CASSPTRISGANVLTF.

The V call is TRBV7-2, the J call TRBJ2-7; 7 nucleotides line up with TRBD2. Germline-derived CDR1 and CDR2 are SGHTA and FQGNSA. The CDR3 totals 13 residues. Trimming at V came to 0 bases and at J to 4 bases, leaving 0 bases not matched to a gene. The CDR3 loop reads CASSLARGYEQYF. CDR3 DNA: TGTGCCAGCAGCTTAGCGCGGGGGTACGAGCAGTACTTC.